A selection of T cell receptor beta chains follows, all from one sample in a study of preoperative IRX-2 immunotherapy in early breast cancer. Using immunoSEQ multiplex PCR, the repertoire was profiled, and TCRdb retains in-frame clones only, with some absent. The data show 40,000 to 45,000 clones, 70% to 85% seen once. This material consisted of tumor tissue, taken after IRX-2 immunotherapy. Receptors were obtained from a human donor with breast cancer. Both conserved end residues are part of each CDR3. A D gene is named only where the DNA matches it firmly. Where a row states a size, it is once, few, many or the class of an expanded clone; other rows omit it.

J gene: TRBJ2-7; D gene: TRBD1; clone size: few; V gene: TRBV7-1; CDR3 DNA: TGTGCCAGCAGCTTGGGGACAGGGGTTCTCCACGAGCAGTACTTC; CDR3 protein: CASSLGTGVLHEQYF
J gene: TRBJ2-7; D gene: -; clone size: -; V gene: TRBV6-8; CDR3 DNA: TGTGCCAGCAGTGCTGAGGGACCCACCTACGAGCAGTACTTC; CDR3 protein: CASSAEGPTYEQYF
J gene: TRBJ1-1; D gene: -; clone size: -; V gene: TRBV5-1; CDR3 DNA: TGCGCCAGCACCATAAAGCCGGGGGGGTGGACTGAAGCTTTCTTT; CDR3 protein: CASTIKPGGWTEAFF
J gene: TRBJ2-7; D gene: -; clone size: -; V gene: TRBV5-1; CDR3 DNA: TGCGCCAGCAGCTTGGAAGGGTTAAGCTCCTACGAGCAGTACTTC; CDR3 protein: CASSLEGLSSYEQYF
J gene: TRBJ2-7; D gene: -; clone size: -; V gene: TRBV28; CDR3 DNA: TGTGCCAGCAGTCCATTCACCGACAACGAGCAGTACTTC; CDR3 protein: CASSPFTDNEQYF
J gene: TRBJ1-5; D gene: TRBD1; clone size: -; V gene: TRBV11-3; CDR3 DNA: TGTGCCAGCAGCCGTACAGGGGACCACAATCAGCCCCAGCATTTT; CDR3 protein: CASSRTGDHNQPQHF
J gene: TRBJ1-1; D gene: -; clone size: -; V gene: TRBV14; CDR3 DNA: TGTGCCAGCAGCCCACGCCGGTACACTGAAGCTTTCTTT; CDR3 protein: CASSPRRYTEAFF
J gene: TRBJ2-2; D gene: -; clone size: -; V gene: TRBV7-7; CDR3 DNA: TGTGCCAGCAGCCCATGGGGGGGCGGTGACACCGGGGAGCTGTTTTTT; CDR3 protein: CASSPWGGGDTGELFF
J gene: TRBJ2-1; D gene: TRBD2; clone size: -; V gene: TRBV6-8; CDR3 DNA: TGTGCCATCAGTGCAACTAGCGGGAGCAATGAGCAGTTCTTC; CDR3 protein: CAISATSGSNEQFF
J gene: TRBJ2-7; D gene: -; clone size: -; V gene: TRBV5-1; CDR3 DNA: TGCGCCAGCAGCTTGGAGCCGGGGTTAAGCGAGCAGTACTTC; CDR3 protein: CASSLEPGLSEQYF
J gene: TRBJ1-4; D gene: -; clone size: once; V gene: TRBV5-1; CDR3 DNA: TGCGCCAGCAGCTTGTCCCAGGGGAGTGAAAAACTGTTTTTT; CDR3 protein: CASSLSQGSEKLFF
J gene: TRBJ1-5; D gene: -; clone size: -; V gene: TRBV25-1; CDR3 DNA: TGTGCCAGCAGTGAATTAGACAGTAATCAGCCCCAGCATTTT; CDR3 protein: CASSELDSNQPQHF
J gene: TRBJ1-6; D gene: TRBD1; clone size: -; V gene: TRBV5-1; CDR3 DNA: TGCGCCAGCAGCTTGTCGGGACAGCAGGGTTCACCCCTCCACTTT; CDR3 protein: CASSLSGQQGSPLHF
J gene: TRBJ2-3; D gene: TRBD1; clone size: once; V gene: TRBV18; CDR3 DNA: TGTGCCAGCTCACCAAATTGGGGGACAGGCGATACGCAGTATTTT; CDR3 protein: CASSPNWGTGDTQYF
J gene: TRBJ1-1; D gene: -; clone size: -; V gene: TRBV6-8; CDR3 DNA: TGTGCCAGCAGTTACTCTCCGGGAGAGGACACTGAAGCTTTCTTT; CDR3 protein: CASSYSPGEDTEAFF
J gene: TRBJ2-1; D gene: -; clone size: once; V gene: TRBV19; CDR3 DNA: TGTGCCAGTAGTATAGAACCAGTGGGCTACAATGAGCAGTTCTTC; CDR3 protein: CASSIEPVGYNEQFF